The rows below give T cell receptor beta chains drawn from one sample of a study of cytomegalovirus exposure and HLA in healthy donors. The table came from immunoSEQ multiplex PCR; TCRdb's copy has only in-frame clones and leaves some out. The repertoire consists of approximately 140,000 clones, with roughly four fifths occurring once and the leading ten covering around 1.2%. The source material was PBMCs. Receptors were obtained from a middle-aged woman in good health and CMV-seronegative. CDR3s include the opening cysteine and the closing phenylalanine or tryptophan. Each record gives: J gene, V gene, clone size, D gene, CDR3 DNA, CDR3 protein. D genes are given only for firm matches. Expanded clones get a size class; other rows say once, few or many, or leave the size out.

>TRBJ2-2|TRBV5-1|NA|NA
TGCGCCAGCAGGAGGGCCGAATCCACCGGGGAGCTGTTTTTT
CASRRAESTGELFF
>TRBJ1-1|TRBV27|NA|TRBD1
TGTGCCAGCAGTTCAGCGTGGGCAGGGGGGATGAACACTGAAGCTTTCTTT
CASSSAWAGGMNTEAFF
>TRBJ1-3|TRBV10-3|NA|NA
TGTGCCATCAGTGAGTCGGACAATCTCTCTGGAAACACCATATATTTT
CAISESDNLSGNTIYF
>TRBJ2-1|TRBV5-6|NA|TRBD2
TGTGCCAGCAGCTTGTCGGCGGGGGGGCGGAGTGAGCAGTTCTTC
CASSLSAGGRSEQFF
>TRBJ1-3|TRBV10-3|NA|NA
TGTGCCATCAGAAAAGGGGATGGAAACACCATATATTTT
CAIRKGDGNTIYF
>TRBJ1-2|TRBV9|NA|TRBD1
TGTGCCAGCAGCAACAACGTCGGCGGCGACAGGGGCTATGGCTACACCTTC
CASSNNVGGDRGYGYTF
>TRBJ1-2|TRBV15|NA|NA
TGTGCCACCAGCAGAGACCCGACAGGTTTGAATGGCTACACCTTC
CATSRDPTGLNGYTF
>TRBJ2-5|TRBV5-1|NA|NA
TGCGCCAGCAGCTCGGGACATCGGAGGGAGACCCAGTACTTC
CASSSGHRRETQYF
>TRBJ1-2|TRBV5-1|NA|TRBD1
TGCGCCAGCAGCCCCCCGGGACAGGGTCTTAGGCGTCGAGGCTACACCTTC
CASSPPGQGLRRRGYTF
>TRBJ1-3|TRBV10-2|NA|NA
TGCGCCAGCAGTGCGACAAGCCACTCTGGAAACACCATATATTTT
CASSATSHSGNTIYF
>TRBJ1-6|TRBV19|NA|TRBD1
TGTGCCAGTAGTACGGGACAGTATAATTCACCCCTCCACTTT
CASSTGQYNSPLHF
>TRBJ1-1|TRBV13|few|NA
TGTGCCAGCAGCCCAATGACAGATGCCACTGAAGCTTTCTTT
CASSPMTDATEAFF
>TRBJ1-2|TRBV2|few|TRBD1
TGTGCCAGCAGTGAACAGGGGACAGGGGGCTCTGGCTACACCTTC
CASSEQGTGGSGYTF
>TRBJ2-5|TRBV6-5|NA|NA
TGTGCCGGCAGTCTCCTACCCCAAGAGACCCAGTACTTC
CAGSLLPQETQYF
>TRBJ2-5|TRBV2|NA|TRBD1
TGTGCCAGCAGTGAACAGGGGGCCGGGGAAGAGACCCAGTACTTC
CASSEQGAGEETQYF
>TRBJ2-1|TRBV7-6|once|TRBD1
TGTGCCAGCAGCTTAGACTGGACAGGGGGGTATGAGCAGTTCTTC
CASSLDWTGGYEQFF
>TRBJ1-1|TRBV9|few|TRBD1
TGTGCCAGCAGCGGGGACAGGGGAGCTTTCTTT
CASSGDRGAFF
>TRBJ1-2|TRBV7-9|NA|NA
TGTGCCAGCAGCTTTTCCAACAGGGAGCGTGGCTACACCTTC
CASSFSNRERGYTF
>TRBJ2-1|TRBV9|NA|TRBD2
TGTGCCAGCAGCGCCCGGGGGAGGGAAAGCGCAAATGAGCAGTTCTTC
CASSARGRESANEQFF
>TRBJ1-2|TRBV6-6|NA|NA
TGTGCCAGCACCGTAGACAGCGACTATGGCTACACCTTC
CASTVDSDYGYTF
>TRBJ1-1|TRBV29-1|NA|NA
TGCAGCGTGACGGGGGGGGGAGGGTCGGCTTTCTTT
CSVTGGGGSAFF
>TRBJ1-1|TRBV4-3|few|TRBD1
TGCGCCAGCAGCGATCGGACAGGGAAGAACACTGAAGCTTTCTTT
CASSDRTGKNTEAFF
>TRBJ1-2|TRBV29-1|NA|TRBD1
TGCAGCGTTGGAATTGTGGGACAGGGGGTCGGCTACACCTTC
CSVGIVGQGVGYTF
>TRBJ2-7|TRBV5-6|NA|TRBD1
TGTGCCAGCAGCCGTATGACAGGGAGCGATACCTACGAGCAGTACTTC
CASSRMTGSDTYEQYF
>TRBJ1-2|TRBV29-1|few|TRBD1
TGCAGCGTTGTCCCAAACAACAGGGGTGGCGGCTACACCTTC
CSVVPNNRGGGYTF
>TRBJ2-1|TRBV13|NA|TRBD2
TGTGCCAGCAGCTTAGGACTAGCGGGGGGCCGAGACAATGAGCAGTTCTTC
CASSLGLAGGRDNEQFF
>TRBJ2-5|TRBV5-4|NA|NA
TGTGCCAGCAGCTTCTTAGGGGGTGGAGAGACCCAGTACTTC
CASSFLGGGETQYF
>TRBJ1-5|TRBV4-1|few|NA
TGCGCCAGCAGCCAGGACAGCCGACCCGATAGCAATCAGCCCCAGCATTTT
CASSQDSRPDSNQPQHF
>TRBJ2-7|TRBV6-1|NA|NA
TGTGCCAGCAGTAACAGGGTGGGGTACGAGCAGTACTTC
CASSNRVGYEQYF
>TRBJ1-1|TRBV2|NA|NA
TGTGCCAGCACACGGGCTGAAGCTTTCTTT
CASTRAEAFF
>TRBJ2-5|TRBV7-6|NA|TRBD2
TGTGCCAGCAGCTTCGGACTAGCGGGGGGCCAAGAGACCCAGTACTTC
CASSFGLAGGQETQYF